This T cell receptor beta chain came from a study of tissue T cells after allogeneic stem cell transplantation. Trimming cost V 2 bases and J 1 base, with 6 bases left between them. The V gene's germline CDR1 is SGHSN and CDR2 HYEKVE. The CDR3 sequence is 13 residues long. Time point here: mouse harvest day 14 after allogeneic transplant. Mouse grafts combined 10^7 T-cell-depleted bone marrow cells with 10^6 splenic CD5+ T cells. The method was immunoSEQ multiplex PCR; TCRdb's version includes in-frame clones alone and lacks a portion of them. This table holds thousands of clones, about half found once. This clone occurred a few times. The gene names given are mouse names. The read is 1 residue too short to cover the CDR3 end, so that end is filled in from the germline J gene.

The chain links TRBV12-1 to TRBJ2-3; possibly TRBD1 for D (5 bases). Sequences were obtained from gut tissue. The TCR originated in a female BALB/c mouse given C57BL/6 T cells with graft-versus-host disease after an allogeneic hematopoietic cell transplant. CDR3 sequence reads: CASSQQGAETLYF. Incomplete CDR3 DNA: TGTGCCAGCTCTCAACAGGGTGCAGAAACGCTGTAT.